These T cell receptor beta chains were read from a single sample in a study of blood T cell repertoires in COVID-19. TCRdb's table, derived via immunoSEQ multiplex PCR, lists solely in-frame clones and lacks some. The sample includes a few hundred thousand clones, over 75% of them seen just once. Sequencing was carried out using PBMCs or T cells enriched from blood (not recorded which). All receptors derive from a man in his forties in a cohort exposed to, infected with or recovered from COVID-19 (not recorded which). CDR3s include the opening cysteine and the closing phenylalanine or tryptophan. The D gene is left open where the match is weak. Some rows mark clone size as missing; the rest say once, few, many or name a class of expanded clone.

cdr3_length	v_call	j_call	clone_size	d_call	cdr3_nt	cdr3_aa
17	TRBV5-4	TRBJ1-4	.	.	TGTGCCAGCAGCTTGGCAACTCCCGGGACACGAGGCGAAAAACTGTTTTTT	CASSLATPGTRGEKLFF
15	TRBV28	TRBJ1-2	few	.	TGTGCCAGCAGTTCCTTGAGGGGGGGAGGCTATGGCTACACCTTC	CASSSLRGGGYGYTF
14	TRBV5-8	TRBJ1-6	.	.	TGTGCCAGCAGCTTGGAACGGGATAATTCACCCCTCCACTTT	CASSLERDNSPLHF
15	TRBV10-2	TRBJ2-1	.	TRBD2	TGCGCCAGCAGCCCGACTAGCGGGAGGGCGGGTGAGCAGTTCTTC	CASSPTSGRAGEQFF
16	TRBV7-9	TRBJ1-6	.	.	TGTGCCAGCACCCCGGGTTGGGGGCGGAATAATTCACCCCTCCACTTT	CASTPGWGRNNSPLHF
13	TRBV24-1	TRBJ2-3	.	.	TGTGCCACCAGTGACGCGGGACCAGATACGCAGTATTTT	CATSDAGPDTQYF
14	TRBV27	TRBJ1-2	.	TRBD1	TGTGCCAGCAGGGGGACAGGGGGCTCGGAAGGCTACACCTTC	CASRGTGGSEGYTF
14	TRBV18	TRBJ2-5	few	.	TGTGCCAGCTCACCAAGGTCAGACAAAGAGACCCAGTACTTC	CASSPRSDKETQYF
13	TRBV3-1/TRBV3-2	TRBJ1-1	.	.	TGTGCCAGCACCCCAGGGATGAACACTGAAGCTTTCTTT	CASTPGMNTEAFF
14	TRBV6-5	TRBJ2-1	.	.	TGTGCCAGCAGTCCACAGGACAGATACAATGAGCAGTTCTTC	CASSPQDRYNEQFF
15	TRBV6-5	TRBJ2-6	.	.	TGTGCCAGCAGACCTTCAGGGGCTGGGGCCAACGTCCTGACTTTC	CASRPSGAGANVLTF
16	TRBV7-9	TRBJ1-4	.	TRBD1	TGTGCCAGCAGCTATAAAGGGACAGGGGTTTTGGGAAAACTGTTTTTT	CASSYKGTGVLGKLFF
15	TRBV5-1	TRBJ1-2	.	TRBD1	TGCGCCAGCAGCCTCCCGACAGGGCCAGTCTATGGCTACACCTTC	CASSLPTGPVYGYTF
15	TRBV5-6	TRBJ2-1	.	TRBD2	TGTGCCACCACCCGGGGGGAGATTTCCTACAATGAGCAGTTCTTC	CATTRGEISYNEQFF
17	TRBV25-1	TRBJ2-3	.	TRBD2	TGTGCCAGCAGTGCTACTAGCGGGAGCGTGAAAGGAGATACGCAGTATTTT	CASSATSGSVKGDTQYF
12	TRBV3-1/TRBV3-2	TRBJ2-5	.	.	TGTGCCAGCAGCCGGAGCCAAGAGACCCAGTACTTC	CASSRSQETQYF
14	TRBV9	TRBJ2-7	.	TRBD2	TGTGCCAGCAGCACCCGGGACTACTCCTACGAGCAGTACTTC	CASSTRDYSYEQYF
15	TRBV11-2	TRBJ1-4	.	.	TGTGCCAGCAGCTTACAACGGGCAACTAATGAAAAACTGTTTTTT	CASSLQRATNEKLFF
12	TRBV5-1	TRBJ1-1	.	.	TGCGCCAGCAGTCAGTTTCAGGGGACAGCTTTCTTT	CASSQFQGTAFF
14	TRBV28	TRBJ2-7	.	.	TGTGCCAGCAGTTTACTCGGGGGTGGCCACGAGCAGTACTTC	CASSLLGGGHEQYF
12	TRBV10-1	TRBJ2-5	.	.	TGCGCCAGCAGTGAGTCTATGGAGACCCAGTACTTC	CASSESMETQYF
16	TRBV6-1	TRBJ1-6	.	.	TGTGCCAGCAGTGATAGACCGACAATCTATAATTCACCCCTCCACTTT	CASSDRPTIYNSPLHF
15	TRBV5-7	TRBJ2-5	.	.	TGTGCCAGCAGCTTGGAGAGCCCTAGGGGGGAGACCCAGTACTTC	CASSLESPRGETQYF
14	TRBV6-5	TRBJ1-2	.	.	TGTGCCAGCAGTTTACCCGAGTTGTTCTATGGCTACACCTTC	CASSLPELFYGYTF
13	TRBV25-1	TRBJ1-2	.	.	TGTGCCAGCAGTGAATTCCGCGGGGAAGGCTACACCTTC	CASSEFRGEGYTF
14	TRBV28	TRBJ1-5	.	.	TGTGCCAGCACGGAGCGGTATAGCAATCAGCCCCAGCATTTT	CASTERYSNQPQHF
15	TRBV28	TRBJ2-7	.	.	TGTGCCAGCAGTTTACTCACAGGGTCGGCTAATGGGCAGTACTTC	CASSLLTGSANGQYF
16	TRBV6-2/TRBV6-3	TRBJ1-5	once	.	TGTGCCAGCACCCCTTGGCGGGACCAAAGCAATCAGCCCCAGCATTTT	CASTPWRDQSNQPQHF
13	TRBV5-1	TRBJ2-1	.	.	TGCGCCAGCAGTTGGTCGCGGGACGGTGAGCAGTTCTTC	CASSWSRDGEQFF
13	TRBV11-2	TRBJ2-1	.	.	TGTGCCAGCAGCTCTAACAGCTACAATGAGCAGTTCTTC	CASSSNSYNEQFF
13	TRBV7-3	TRBJ2-1	.	.	TGTGCCAGCAGCCCAACCCCCAGCAATGAGCAGTTCTTC	CASSPTPSNEQFF
17	TRBV3-1/TRBV3-2	TRBJ2-1	once	TRBD2	TGTGCCAGCAGCCAAGATGGTCGTCCGGGACTAGCATATGAGCAGTTCTTC	CASSQDGRPGLAYEQFF
15	TRBV2	TRBJ1-2	.	TRBD1	TGTGCCAGCAGTTACCTACCGACAGGGGCAGAAGGCTACACCTTC	CASSYLPTGAEGYTF
14	TRBV24-1	TRBJ2-5	.	.	TGTGCCACCAGTGATTTGATTAGCGGAGAGACCCAGTACTTC	CATSDLISGETQYF
13	TRBV2	TRBJ1-1	once	TRBD1	TGTGCCAGCACCCTGACAGGGGGTGTAGAAGCTTTCTTT	CASTLTGGVEAFF
14	TRBV21-1	TRBJ1-6	.	.	TGTGCCAGCACCGACTTTCGTGTCGGTTCACCCCTCCACTTT	CASTDFRVGSPLHF
16	TRBV11-2	TRBJ2-3	.	.	TGTGCCAGCAGCTTTCCTACCGGGAGCAGGGCAGATACGCAGTATTTT	CASSFPTGSRADTQYF
16	TRBV2	TRBJ2-1	.	TRBD2	TGTGCCAGCAGGCCAACGACTAGCGGGGCTTCCAATGAGCAGTTCTTC	CASRPTTSGASNEQFF
16	TRBV28	TRBJ2-7	.	TRBD2	TGTGCCAGCAGTTTAAACCTAGCGGGTAAGGTTTACGAGCAGTACTTC	CASSLNLAGKVYEQYF
17	TRBV9	TRBJ2-1	.	TRBD2	TGTGCCAGCAGCCCCCACCGGACTAGCGGGAGCTACAATGAGCAGTTCTTC	CASSPHRTSGSYNEQFF
17	TRBV9	TRBJ2-7	.	TRBD2	TGTGCCAGCAGCGTAACGGGACTAGCGGGACCCCGCGACGAGCAGTACTTC	CASSVTGLAGPRDEQYF
14	TRBV3-1/TRBV3-2	TRBJ1-1	.	.	TGTGCCAGCAGCCAAGTGGCAGGGAACACTGAAGCTTTCTTT	CASSQVAGNTEAFF
14	TRBV7-2	TRBJ1-4	.	.	TGTGCCAGCAGCTACAGTTCGACTAATGAAAAACTGTTTTTT	CASSYSSTNEKLFF
14	TRBV9	TRBJ1-1	.	TRBD1	TGTGCCAGGCGAAACAGGGGCTTGAACACTGAAGCTTTCTTT	CARRNRGLNTEAFF
14	TRBV6-2/TRBV6-3	TRBJ1-2	.	.	TGTGCCAGCAGTGACACCAGTACTAACTATGGCTACACCTTC	CASSDTSTNYGYTF